This T cell receptor beta chain was documented in a study of cytomegalovirus exposure and HLA in healthy donors. Overall study context: There were approximately 400 genotyped donors. Of these, about 81% fell in the genetic ancestry cluster associated with self-reported Caucasian donors.

The PCR made use of 60 Vbeta and 13 Jbeta primers. This table comes from immunoSEQ multiplex PCR, and its TCRdb copy is limited to in-frame clones, with some not included. Seen here are about 200,000 clones, roughly 85% observed once, and the top ten hold around 1.7%. Whole-study findings and limits: Reportedly, fewer N-insertions than the approximately 600-donor mean appeared in an Asian-associated ancestry cluster in a later analysis. Analysis performed later showed TCR beta chains linked to HLA being more clonally expanded than equally common others. From TCR beta sequences, most subjects' HLA-A and HLA-B alleles were reportedly predicted accurately.

A word on this clone: Its antigen is unidentified.

Germline CDR1 GTSNPN, CDR2 SVGIG (reference sequence). CDR3 length equals 13 residues. Trimming removed 1 base at V and 2 bases at J, with 8 bases between. The specimen sequenced was PBMCs. This sequence originates from a man aged 18 to 30 in good health and CMV-seronegative. The V and J genes are TRBV30 and TRBJ2-5; TRBD1 is a possible D gene (6 bases). CDR3 DNA: TGTGCCTGGAGTGGGGGGCGACAAGAGACCCAGTACTTC. Translating it yields CAWSGGRQETQYF.